Below, 16 T cell receptor beta chains from the same sample are listed, as sequenced in a study of OX40 agonist ivuxolimab in advanced cancers. Only in-frame clones appear in the TCRdb table, and some are missing; sequencing was by immunoSEQ multiplex PCR. The table has 65,000 to 85,000 clones, around 92% seen once. Material: CD4+ or CD8+ T cells sorted from blood, obtained in a trial of the OX40 agonist ivuxolimab. These receptors were obtained from an adult with an advanced solid tumor such as melanoma, head and neck, liver or kidney cancer.

The V and J genes are TRBV7-2 and TRBJ2-1, with 13 bases fitting TRBD2. The CDR3 contains 16 residues. V lost 2 bases and J lost 7; bases outside the gene matches: 5. The germline gives CDR1 SGHTA, CDR2 FQGNSA. The CDR3, as DNA: TGTGCCAGCAGCTTACGGACTAGCGGGAGTTGGAATGAGCAGTTCTTC. Encoded protein: CASSLRTSGSWNEQFF.

V is TRBV5-1 and J is TRBJ2-3; perhaps TRBD2 as D (5 bases). Trimming cost V 2 bases and J 4 bases, with 11 bases left between them. Germline-derived CDR1 and CDR2 are SGHRS and YFSETQ. CDR3 length: 14 residues. The CDR3 sequence is CASSFDTRSDTQYF. The CDR3, as DNA: TGCGCCAGCAGCTTCGACACTAGGTCAGATACGCAGTATTTT.

This sequence joins TRBV9 and TRBJ2-7; maybe TRBD2 (6 bases). The V end lost 4 bases, the J end lost 3 bases, and 20 bases lay between the germline ends. This CDR3 has 16 amino acids. The germline V gene has CDR1 SGDLS and CDR2 YYNGEE. Here the CDR3 DNA reads TGTGCCAGCAGCCCCAGACGCCGGGACTCCCACTACGAGCAGTACTTC. It yields the protein CASSPRRRDSHYEQYF.

The V call is TRBV15, the J call TRBJ1-4; D remains ambiguous. V lost 5 bases to trimming and J lost 0 bases, with 13 bases between them. In germline, CDR1 is LNHNV, CDR2 YYDKDF (reference sequence). This CDR3 contains 16 residues. CDR3 residues: CATSGRGAATNEKLFF. The CDR3 bases are TGTGCCACCAGCGGTCGAGGCGCTGCAACTAATGAAAAACTGTTTTTT.

This chain links TRBV7-2 with TRBJ1-2; the D gene is possibly TRBD1 (6 bases). The CDR3 covers 15 residues. Germline V gene lookup returns CDR1 SGHTA and CDR2 FQGNSA. The ends were cut back, 4 bases at V and 4 bases at J, with 16 bases in the middle. CDR3 sequence: CASSSGTLESYGYTF. The CDR3 region has the DNA TGTGCCAGCAGCTCCGGGACACTGGAAAGCTATGGCTACACCTTC. Variable domain in full (rest from reference TRBV7-2 and TRBJ1-2): GAGVSQSPSNKVTEKGKDVELRCDPISGHTALYWYRQSLGQGLEFLIYFQGNSAPDKSGLPSDRFSAERTGGSVSTLTIQRTQQEDSAVYLCASSSGTLESYGYTFGSGTRLTVV.

The rearrangement uses TRBV11-2 and TRBJ2-2; 8 nucleotides align to TRBD2. Germline V gene sequence: CDR1 SGHAT, CDR2 FQNNGV. Trimming removed 6 bases from V and 4 bases from J; junction bases left unmatched: 16. This CDR3 is built from 18 residues. The CDR3 nucleotides are TGTGCCAGCAGAACTTACATAACAGCGGGAGCGAGCACCGGGGAGCTGTTTTTT. Its translation: CASRTYITAGASTGELFF.

This chain joins TRBV18 and TRBJ2-4, with TRBD1 matching 10 bases. The germline CDR1 and CDR2 sequences are KGHSH and LQKENI. The CDR3 covers 16 residues. V trimming: 1 base; J trimming: 1 base; junction bases outside the gene matches: 1. This CDR3 is CASSPRQGAAKNIQYF. The CDR3 region has the DNA TGTGCCAGCTCACCACGACAGGGGGCCGCCAAAAACATTCAGTACTTC. Full variable domain (remainder filled in from reference TRBV18 and TRBJ2-4): NAGVMQNPRHLVRRRGQEARLRCSPMKGHSHVYWYRQLPEEGLKFMVYLQKENIIDESGMPKERFSAEFPKEGPSILRIQQVVRGDSAAYFCASSPRQGAAKNIQYFGAGTRLSVL.

The CDR3 coding sequence is TGTGCCAGCAGTAGGACCGATAAACAGCCCCAGCATTTT. Amino acid sequence: CASSRTDKQPQHF. The V and J genes are TRBV2 and TRBJ1-5; the D is unclear. The V end was cut by 5 bases, the J end by 7 bases, with 12 bases between. The CDR3 covers 13 residues. Germline V lookup: CDR1 SNHLY, CDR2 FYNNEI.

V usage is TRBV6-5 and J usage is TRBJ2-5; maybe TRBD1 (5 bases). The CDR3 extends over 14 amino acids. V was trimmed by 2 bases and J by 4 bases, leaving 11 bases between them. Germline CDR1 and CDR2: MNHEY and SVGAGI. The CDR3, as DNA: TGTGCCAGCAGTTACGCGGACACCAGAGAGACCCAGTACTTC. Translation gives CASSYADTRETQYF.

J is TRBJ2-5 and V is TRBV5-1; TRBD2 might be the D (7 bases). V lost 4 bases and J 1 base, leaving 14 bases between the germline ends. The CDR3 sequence is 15 residues long. Germline V gene data show CDR1 as SGHRS and CDR2 as YFSETQ. This CDR3 is CASSVEGGSQETQYF. CDR3 nucleotides: TGCGCCAGCAGCGTAGAGGGGGGGTCCCAAGAGACCCAGTACTTC.

V and J are TRBV5-4 and TRBJ2-1; no clear D. The CDR3 runs to 11 residues. Germline values: CDR1 SGHNT, CDR2 YYREEE (reference sequence). V was trimmed by 7 bases and J by 9 bases, leaving 11 bases between them. In DNA, the CDR3 is TGTGCCAGCTCCCCCCAGGCTGAGCAGTTCTTC. Translated, it gives CASSPQAEQFF.

The chain has TRBV7-9 and TRBJ2-2, with a possible D match to TRBD1 (6 bases). Germline V gene lookup returns CDR1 SEHNR and CDR2 FQNEAQ (reference sequence). Trimming removed 1 base from V and 2 bases from J, with 11 bases in between. This CDR3 has 16 amino acids. CDR3: CASSLGGTLNTGELFF. The DNA for the CDR3 is TGTGCCAGCAGCTTAGGAGGGACACTAAACACCGGGGAGCTGTTTTTT.

The chain joins TRBV28 to TRBJ2-7; TRBD2 is a possible D gene (5 bases). CDR1 and CDR2 from the germline V gene are MDHEN and SYDVKM. Trimming removed 4 bases at V and 2 bases at J, with 15 bases between. There are 15 residues in the CDR3. In nucleotides, the CDR3 is TGTGCCAGCAGTTGGGAGAGTGGCCGGGCCTACGAGCAGTACTTC. Its translation: CASSWESGRAYEQYF.

This clone was counted a few times. CDR3 loop: CASSVGATRGITGELFF. The CDR3, as DNA: TGTGCCAGCAGCGTAGGAGCCACTAGAGGAATTACCGGGGAGCTGTTTTTT. This chain joins TRBV9 and TRBJ2-2; a weak D match, TRBD2 (5 bases). Trimming took 0 bases from V and 5 from J, leaving 17 bases between them. Looked up from germline, CDR1 is SGDLS and CDR2 is YYNGEE. The CDR3 sequence is 17 residues long.

The table lists this clone with a count of one. The V call is TRBV9, the J call TRBJ1-3; D gene unclear. Looked up from germline, CDR1 is SGDLS and CDR2 is YYNGEE. V was clipped by 3 bases and J by 0 bases, with 16 bases between them. The CDR3 length is 17 residues. For the CDR3, the DNA is TGTGCCAGCAGCGCCCTAGCGACGGGATCCTCTGGAAACACCATATATTTT. This translates into CASSALATGSSGNTIYF.

This rearrangement joins TRBV5-1 to TRBJ2-2; TRBD2 might be the D (6 bases). Germline V gene data show CDR1 as SGHRS and CDR2 as YFSETQ. With 3 bases removed from V and 6 bases from J, the gap between germline ends came to 12 bases. This CDR3 contains 14 residues. The CDR3 DNA follows: TGCGCCAGCAGCTCCGGACTACAGCCCGGGGAGCTGTTTTTT. It encodes CASSSGLQPGELFF. Based on the CDR3 plus reference TRBV5-1 and TRBJ2-2, the full variable domain is KAGVTQTPRYLIKTRGQQVTLSCSPISGHRSVSWYQQTPGQGLQFLFEYFSETQRNKGNFPGRFSGRQFSNSRSEMNVSTLELGDSALYLCASSSGLQPGELFFGEGSRLTVL.